This T cell receptor beta chain was sequenced during a study of shared clonotypes between healthy human individuals. Remarks on this clone: Additional DNA sequences in this sample encode the identical CDR3.

Terminally differentiated effector memory CD45RA+ cells were excluded by CCR7 positive selection of CD45RO-negative cells. CDR1 and CDR2 (germline): KGHSH, LQKENI. This CDR3 is 13 amino acids long. The V segment lost 2 bases and the J segment 5 bases; nucleotides outside the gene matches: 1. Sequenced by immunoSEQ multiplex PCR; TCRdb stores in-frame clones only, minus some. The profile shows roughly 2.1 million clones, around 93% of them singletons. The origin of this receptor is a man aged 18-30 years in good health. Some clones in this sample may be carry-over from other donors' samples. Sequencing was carried out using naive CD8+ T cells from PBMCs. The genes are TRBV18 and TRBJ2-7; TRBD1 matches at 9 bases. As DNA, the CDR3 is TGTGCCAGCTCACCAGGGACAGGGAACGAGCAGTACTTC. This sequence encodes CASSPGTGNEQYF.